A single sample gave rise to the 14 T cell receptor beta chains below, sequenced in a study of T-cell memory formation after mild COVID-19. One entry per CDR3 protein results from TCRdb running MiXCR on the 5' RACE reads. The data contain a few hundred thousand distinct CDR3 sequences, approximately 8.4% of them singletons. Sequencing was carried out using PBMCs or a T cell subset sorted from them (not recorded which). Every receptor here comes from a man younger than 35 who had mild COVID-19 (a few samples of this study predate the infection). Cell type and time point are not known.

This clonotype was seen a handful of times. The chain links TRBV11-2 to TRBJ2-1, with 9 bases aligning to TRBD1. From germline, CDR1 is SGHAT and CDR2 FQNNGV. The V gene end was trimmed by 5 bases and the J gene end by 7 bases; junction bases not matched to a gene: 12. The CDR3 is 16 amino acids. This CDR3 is CASSPVHRGRSNEQFF. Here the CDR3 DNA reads TGTGCCAGCAGCCCGGTGCACAGGGGGCGGTCTAATGAGCAGTTCTTC.

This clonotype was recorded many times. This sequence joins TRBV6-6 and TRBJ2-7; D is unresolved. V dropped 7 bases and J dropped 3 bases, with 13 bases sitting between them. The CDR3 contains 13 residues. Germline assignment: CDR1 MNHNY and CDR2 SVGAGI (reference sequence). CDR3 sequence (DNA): TGTGCCAGCACCCCCTGGAGATGCTACGAGCAGTACTTC. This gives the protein CASTPWRCYEQYF.

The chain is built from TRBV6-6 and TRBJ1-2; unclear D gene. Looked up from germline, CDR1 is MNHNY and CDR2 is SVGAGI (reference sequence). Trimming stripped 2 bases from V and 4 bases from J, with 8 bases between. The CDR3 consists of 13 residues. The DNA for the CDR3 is TGTGCCAGCAGTTACGGGGATCCCTATGGCTACACCTTC. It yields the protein CASSYGDPYGYTF.

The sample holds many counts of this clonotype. This CDR3 is CASTTTGHNAEAFF. CDR3 DNA: TGTGCCAGCACCACGACGGGGCATAACGCTGAAGCTTTCTTT. The chain joins TRBV7-9 to TRBJ1-1; D perhaps matches TRBD1 (5 bases). Germline lookup yields CDR1 SEHNR and CDR2 FQNEAQ (reference sequence). The CDR3 is 14 amino acids. The ends were cut back, 7 bases at V and 6 bases at J, with 18 bases in the middle.

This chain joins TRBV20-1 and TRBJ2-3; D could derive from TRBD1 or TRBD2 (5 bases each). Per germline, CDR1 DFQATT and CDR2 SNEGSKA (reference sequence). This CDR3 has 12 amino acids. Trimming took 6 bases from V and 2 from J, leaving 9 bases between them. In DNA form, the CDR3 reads TGCAGTGCCTCCGGGACCACAGATACGCAGTATTTT. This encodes CSASGTTDTQYF.

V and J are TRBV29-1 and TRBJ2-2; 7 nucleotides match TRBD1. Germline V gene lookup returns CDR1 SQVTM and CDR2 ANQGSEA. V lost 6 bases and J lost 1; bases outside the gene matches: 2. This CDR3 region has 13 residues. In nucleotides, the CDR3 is TGCAGCGTCGGACAGGAGAACACCGGGGAGCTGTTTTTT. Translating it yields CSVGQENTGELFF.

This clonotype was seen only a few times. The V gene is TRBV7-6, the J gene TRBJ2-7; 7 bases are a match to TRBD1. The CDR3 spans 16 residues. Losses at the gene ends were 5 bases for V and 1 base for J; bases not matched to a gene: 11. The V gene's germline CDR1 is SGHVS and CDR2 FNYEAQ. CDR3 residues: CASSPGTAKPSYEQYF. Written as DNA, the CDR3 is TGTGCCAGCAGCCCCGGGACAGCCAAACCATCCTACGAGCAGTACTTC.

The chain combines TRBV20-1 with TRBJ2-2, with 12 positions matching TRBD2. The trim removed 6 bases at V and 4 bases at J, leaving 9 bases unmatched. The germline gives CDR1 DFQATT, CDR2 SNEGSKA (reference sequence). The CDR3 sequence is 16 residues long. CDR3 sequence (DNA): TGCAGTGCCCGTACTAGCGGGGGGCCTTTCACCGGGGAGCTGTTTTTT. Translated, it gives CSARTSGGPFTGELFF.

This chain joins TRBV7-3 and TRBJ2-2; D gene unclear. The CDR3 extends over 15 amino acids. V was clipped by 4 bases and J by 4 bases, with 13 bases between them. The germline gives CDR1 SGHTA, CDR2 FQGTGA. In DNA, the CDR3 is TGTGCCAGCAGCTGGATCAAAAGTGGCACCGGGGAGCTGTTTTTT. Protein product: CASSWIKSGTGELFF. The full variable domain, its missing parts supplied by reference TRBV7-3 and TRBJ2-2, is GAGVSQTPSNKVTEKGKYVELRCDPISGHTALYWYRQSLGQGPEFLIYFQGTGAADDSGLPNDRFFAVRPEGSVSTLKIQRTERGDSAVYLCASSWIKSGTGELFFGEGSRLTVL.

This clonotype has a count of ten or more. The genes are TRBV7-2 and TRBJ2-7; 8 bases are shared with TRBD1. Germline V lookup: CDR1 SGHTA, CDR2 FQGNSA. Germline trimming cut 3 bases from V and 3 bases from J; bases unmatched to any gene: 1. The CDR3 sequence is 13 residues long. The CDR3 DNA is TGTGCCAGCAGCTTGACAGGGGTCTACGAGCAGTACTTC. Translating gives CASSLTGVYEQYF.

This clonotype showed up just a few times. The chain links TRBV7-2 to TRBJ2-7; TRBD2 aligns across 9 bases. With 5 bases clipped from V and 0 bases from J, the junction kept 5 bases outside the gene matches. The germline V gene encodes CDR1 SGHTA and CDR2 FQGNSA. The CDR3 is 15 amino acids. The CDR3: CASSGGLASSYEQYF. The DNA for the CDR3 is TGTGCCAGCAGCGGAGGACTAGCGAGCTCCTACGAGCAGTACTTC.

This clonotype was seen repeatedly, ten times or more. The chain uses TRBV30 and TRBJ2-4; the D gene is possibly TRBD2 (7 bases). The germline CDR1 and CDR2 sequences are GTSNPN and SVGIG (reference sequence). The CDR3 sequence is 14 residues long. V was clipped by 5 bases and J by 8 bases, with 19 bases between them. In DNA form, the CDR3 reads TGTGCCTGGTGGGCAGGGAGGGGGTTACACATTCAGTACTTC. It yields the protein CAWWAGRGLHIQYF.

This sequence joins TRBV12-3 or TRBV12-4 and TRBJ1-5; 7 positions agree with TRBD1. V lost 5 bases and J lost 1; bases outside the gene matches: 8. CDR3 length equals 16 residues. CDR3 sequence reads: CASSRRRGQSNQPQHF. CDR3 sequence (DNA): TGTGCCAGCAGTCGTCGAAGGGGACAGAGCAATCAGCCCCAGCATTTT.

The CDR3: CASNTLTSGSEAFF. CDR3 in DNA: TGTGCCAGCAACACTCTCACCTCGGGGTCAGAAGCTTTCTTT. The gene calls are TRBV28 and TRBJ1-1; D not certain. Trimming stripped 7 bases from V and 8 bases from J, with 20 bases between. The CDR3 sequence is 14 residues long. Germline loops: CDR1 MDHEN, CDR2 SYDVKM.